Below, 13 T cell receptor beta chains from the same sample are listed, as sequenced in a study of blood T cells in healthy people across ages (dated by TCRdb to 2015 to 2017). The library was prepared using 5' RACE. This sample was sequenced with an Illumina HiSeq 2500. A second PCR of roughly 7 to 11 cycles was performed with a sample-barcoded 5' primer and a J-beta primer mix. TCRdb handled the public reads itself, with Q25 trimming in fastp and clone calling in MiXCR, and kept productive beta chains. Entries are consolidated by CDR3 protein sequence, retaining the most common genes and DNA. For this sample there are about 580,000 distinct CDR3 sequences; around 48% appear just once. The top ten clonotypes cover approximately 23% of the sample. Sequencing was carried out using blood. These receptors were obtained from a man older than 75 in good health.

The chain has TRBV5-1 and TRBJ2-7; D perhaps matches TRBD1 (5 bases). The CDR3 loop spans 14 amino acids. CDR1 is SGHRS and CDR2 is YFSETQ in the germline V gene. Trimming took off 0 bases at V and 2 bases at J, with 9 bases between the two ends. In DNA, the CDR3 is TGCGCCAGCAGCTTGGTGGGGCCGACCTACGAGCAGTACTTC. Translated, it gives CASSLVGPTYEQYF.

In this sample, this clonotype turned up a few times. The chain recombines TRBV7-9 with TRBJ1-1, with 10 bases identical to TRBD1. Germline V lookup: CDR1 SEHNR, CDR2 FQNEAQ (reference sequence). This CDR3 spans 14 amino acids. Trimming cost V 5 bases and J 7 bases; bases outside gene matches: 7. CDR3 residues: CASSKTGGNVEAFF. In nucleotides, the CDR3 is TGTGCCAGCAGCAAGACAGGGGGCAACGTTGAAGCTTTCTTT.

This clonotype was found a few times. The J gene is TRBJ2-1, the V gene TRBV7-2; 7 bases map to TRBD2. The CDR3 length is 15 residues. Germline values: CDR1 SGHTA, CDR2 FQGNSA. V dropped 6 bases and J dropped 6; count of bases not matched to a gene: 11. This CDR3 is CASRPPGLRGNEQFF. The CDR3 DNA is TGTGCCAGCAGACCACCGGGACTAAGGGGCAATGAGCAGTTCTTC.

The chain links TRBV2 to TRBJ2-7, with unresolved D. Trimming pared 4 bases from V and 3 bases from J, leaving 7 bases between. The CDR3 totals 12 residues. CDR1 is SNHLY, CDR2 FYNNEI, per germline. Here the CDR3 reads CASSAPIYEQYF. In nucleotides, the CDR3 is TGTGCCAGCAGTGCCCCCATCTACGAGCAGTACTTC.

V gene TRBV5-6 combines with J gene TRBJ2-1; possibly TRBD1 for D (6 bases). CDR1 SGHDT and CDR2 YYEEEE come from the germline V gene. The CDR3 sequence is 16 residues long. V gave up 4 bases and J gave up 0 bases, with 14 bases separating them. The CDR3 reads CASSLQGGHSYNEQFF. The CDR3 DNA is TGTGCCAGCAGCCTACAGGGCGGACACTCCTACAATGAGCAGTTCTTC.

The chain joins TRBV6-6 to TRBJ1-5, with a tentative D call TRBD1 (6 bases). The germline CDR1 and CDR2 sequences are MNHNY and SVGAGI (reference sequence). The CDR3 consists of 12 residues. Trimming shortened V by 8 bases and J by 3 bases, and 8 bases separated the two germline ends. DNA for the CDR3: TGTGCCAGCCGGACAGTCAATCAGCCCCAGCATTTT. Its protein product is CASRTVNQPQHF.

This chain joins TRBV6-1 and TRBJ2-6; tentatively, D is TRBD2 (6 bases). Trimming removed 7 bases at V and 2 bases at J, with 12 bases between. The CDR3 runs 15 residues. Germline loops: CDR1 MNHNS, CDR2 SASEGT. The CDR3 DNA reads TGTGCCAGCAATTTCGGAGGGGCTGGGGCCAACGTCCTGACTTTC. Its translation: CASNFGGAGANVLTF.

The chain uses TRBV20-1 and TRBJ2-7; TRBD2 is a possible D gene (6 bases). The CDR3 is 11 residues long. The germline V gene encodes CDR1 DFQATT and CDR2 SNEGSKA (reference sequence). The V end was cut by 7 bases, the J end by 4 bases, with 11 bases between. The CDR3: CSGGTTYEQYF. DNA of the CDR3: TGCAGTGGCGGGACCACTTACGAGCAGTACTTC.

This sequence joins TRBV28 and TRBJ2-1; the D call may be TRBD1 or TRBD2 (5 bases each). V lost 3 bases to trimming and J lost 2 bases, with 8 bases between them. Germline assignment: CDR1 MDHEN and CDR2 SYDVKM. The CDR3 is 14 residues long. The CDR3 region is CASSFRETYNEQFF. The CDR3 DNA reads TGTGCCAGCAGTTTCAGGGAGACCTACAATGAGCAGTTCTTC.

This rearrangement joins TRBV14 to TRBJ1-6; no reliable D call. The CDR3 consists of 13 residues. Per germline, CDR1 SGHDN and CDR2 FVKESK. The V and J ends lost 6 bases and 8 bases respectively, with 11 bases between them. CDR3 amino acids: CASRPRRDSPLHF. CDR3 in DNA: TGTGCCAGCAGACCCCGGAGGGATTCACCCCTCCACTTT.

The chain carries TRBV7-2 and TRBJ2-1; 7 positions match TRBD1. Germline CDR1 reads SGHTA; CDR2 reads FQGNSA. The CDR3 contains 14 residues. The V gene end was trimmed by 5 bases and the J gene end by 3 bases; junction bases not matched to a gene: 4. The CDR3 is CASSGGQFYNEQFF. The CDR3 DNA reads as TGTGCCAGCAGCGGGGGACAGTTCTACAATGAGCAGTTCTTC.

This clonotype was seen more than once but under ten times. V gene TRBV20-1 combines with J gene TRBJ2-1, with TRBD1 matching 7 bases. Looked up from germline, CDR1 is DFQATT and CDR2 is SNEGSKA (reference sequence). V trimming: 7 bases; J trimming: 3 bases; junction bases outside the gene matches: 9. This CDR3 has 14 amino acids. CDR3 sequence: CSGVWGQYYNEQFF. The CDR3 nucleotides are TGCAGTGGTGTCTGGGGACAGTACTACAATGAGCAGTTCTTC.

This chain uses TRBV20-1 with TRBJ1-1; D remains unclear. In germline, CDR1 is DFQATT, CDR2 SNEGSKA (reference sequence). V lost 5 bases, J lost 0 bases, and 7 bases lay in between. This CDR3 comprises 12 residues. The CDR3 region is CSARSLNTEAFF. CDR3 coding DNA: TGCAGTGCTCGGTCATTGAACACTGAAGCTTTCTTT.